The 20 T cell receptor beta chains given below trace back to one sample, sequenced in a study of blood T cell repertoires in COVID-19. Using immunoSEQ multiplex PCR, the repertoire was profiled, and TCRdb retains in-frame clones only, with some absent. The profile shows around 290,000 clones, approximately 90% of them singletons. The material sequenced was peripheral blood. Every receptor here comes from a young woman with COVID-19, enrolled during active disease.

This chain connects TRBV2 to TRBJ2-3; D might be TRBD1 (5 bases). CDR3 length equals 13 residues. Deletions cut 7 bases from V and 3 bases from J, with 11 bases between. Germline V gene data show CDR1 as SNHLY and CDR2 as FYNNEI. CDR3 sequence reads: CASNAGWTDTQYF. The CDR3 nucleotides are TGTGCCAGCAACGCAGGGTGGACAGATACGCAGTATTTT.

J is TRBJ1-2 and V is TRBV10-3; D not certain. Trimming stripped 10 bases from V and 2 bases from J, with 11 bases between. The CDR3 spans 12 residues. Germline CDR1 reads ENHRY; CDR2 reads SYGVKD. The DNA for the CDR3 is TGTGCCACCACCCCGGGGAACTATGGCTACACCTTC. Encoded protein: CATTPGNYGYTF.

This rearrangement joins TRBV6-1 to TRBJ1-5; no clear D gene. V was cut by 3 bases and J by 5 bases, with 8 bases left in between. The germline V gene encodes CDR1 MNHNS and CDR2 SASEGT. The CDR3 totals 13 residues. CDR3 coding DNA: TGTGCCAGCAGTGACAGGCGACATCAGCCCCAGCATTTT. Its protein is CASSDRRHQPQHF.

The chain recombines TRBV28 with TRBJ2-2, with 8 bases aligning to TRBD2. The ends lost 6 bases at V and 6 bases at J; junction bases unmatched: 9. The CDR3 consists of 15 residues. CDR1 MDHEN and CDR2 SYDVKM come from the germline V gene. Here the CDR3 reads CASRDPGLGAGELFF. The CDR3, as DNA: TGTGCCAGCAGGGACCCGGGACTAGGGGCCGGGGAGCTGTTTTTT. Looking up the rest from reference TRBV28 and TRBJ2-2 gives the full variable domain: DVKVTQSSRYLVKRTGEKVFLECVQDMDHENMFWYRQDPGLGLRLIYFSYDVKMKEKGDIPEGYSVSREKKERFSLILESASTNQTSMYLCASRDPGLGAGELFFGEGSRLTVL.

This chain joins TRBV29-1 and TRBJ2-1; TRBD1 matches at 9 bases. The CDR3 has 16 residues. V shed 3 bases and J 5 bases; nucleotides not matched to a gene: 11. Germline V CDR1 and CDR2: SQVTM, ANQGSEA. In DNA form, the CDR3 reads TGCAGCGTTGACCAGACCCAGGACAGGGGAAACAATGAGCAGTTCTTC. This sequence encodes CSVDQTQDRGNNEQFF.

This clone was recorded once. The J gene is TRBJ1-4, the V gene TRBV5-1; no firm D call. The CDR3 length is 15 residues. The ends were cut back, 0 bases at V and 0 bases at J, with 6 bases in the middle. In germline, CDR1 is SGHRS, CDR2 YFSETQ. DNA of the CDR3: TGCGCCAGCAGCTTGGGAAGCTCAACTAATGAAAAACTGTTTTTT. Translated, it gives CASSLGSSTNEKLFF.

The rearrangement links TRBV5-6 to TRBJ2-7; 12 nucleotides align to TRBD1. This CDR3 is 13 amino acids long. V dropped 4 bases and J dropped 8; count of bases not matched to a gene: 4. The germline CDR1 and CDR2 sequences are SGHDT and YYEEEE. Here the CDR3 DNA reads TGTGCCAGCAGCGAGGGACAGGGGGCCCAGCAGTACTTC. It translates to CASSEGQGAQQYF.

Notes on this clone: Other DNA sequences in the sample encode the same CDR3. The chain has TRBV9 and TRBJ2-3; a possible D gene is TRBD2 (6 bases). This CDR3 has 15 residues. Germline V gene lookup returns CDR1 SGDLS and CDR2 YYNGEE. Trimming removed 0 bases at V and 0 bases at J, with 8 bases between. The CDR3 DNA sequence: TGTGCCAGCAGCGTAGTTGCGGGAAGCACAGATACGCAGTATTTT. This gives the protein CASSVVAGSTDTQYF.

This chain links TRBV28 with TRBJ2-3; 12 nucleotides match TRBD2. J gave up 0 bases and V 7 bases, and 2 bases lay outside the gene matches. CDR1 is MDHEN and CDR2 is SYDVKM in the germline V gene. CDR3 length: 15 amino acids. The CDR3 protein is CASKLAGGSTDTQYF. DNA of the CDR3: TGTGCCAGCAAACTAGCGGGAGGTAGCACAGATACGCAGTATTTT.

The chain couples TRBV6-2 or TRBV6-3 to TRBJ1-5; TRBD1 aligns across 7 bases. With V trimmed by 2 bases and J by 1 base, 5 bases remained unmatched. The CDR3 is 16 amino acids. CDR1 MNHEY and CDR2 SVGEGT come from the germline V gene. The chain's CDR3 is CASSYVGQRSNQPQHF. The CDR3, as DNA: TGTGCCAGCAGTTACGTGGGACAGCGAAGCAATCAGCCCCAGCATTTT.

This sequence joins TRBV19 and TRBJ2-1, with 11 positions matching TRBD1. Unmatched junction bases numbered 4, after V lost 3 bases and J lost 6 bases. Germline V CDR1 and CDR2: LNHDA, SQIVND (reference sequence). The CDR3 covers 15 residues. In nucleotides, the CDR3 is TGTGCCAGTAGTATTCTTGGACAGGGGGCCAATGAGCAGTTCTTC. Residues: CASSILGQGANEQFF.

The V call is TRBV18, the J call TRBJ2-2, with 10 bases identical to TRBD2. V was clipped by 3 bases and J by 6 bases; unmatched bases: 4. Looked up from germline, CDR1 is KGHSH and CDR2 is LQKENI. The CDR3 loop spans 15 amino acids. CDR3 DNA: TGTGCCAGCTCACCCACTAGCGGGATATCCGGGGAGCTGTTTTTT. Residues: CASSPTSGISGELFF. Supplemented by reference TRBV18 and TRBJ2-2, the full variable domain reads NAGVMQNPRHLVRRRGQEARLRCSPMKGHSHVYWYRQLPEEGLKFMVYLQKENIIDESGMPKERFSAEFPKEGPSILRIQQVVRGDSAAYFCASSPTSGISGELFFGEGSRLTVL.

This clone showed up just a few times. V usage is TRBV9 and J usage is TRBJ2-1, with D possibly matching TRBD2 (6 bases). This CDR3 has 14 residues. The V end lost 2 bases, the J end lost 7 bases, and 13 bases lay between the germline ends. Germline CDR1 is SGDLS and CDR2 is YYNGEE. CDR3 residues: CASSVSGTWNEQFF. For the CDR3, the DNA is TGTGCCAGCAGCGTGTCCGGGACTTGGAATGAGCAGTTCTTC.

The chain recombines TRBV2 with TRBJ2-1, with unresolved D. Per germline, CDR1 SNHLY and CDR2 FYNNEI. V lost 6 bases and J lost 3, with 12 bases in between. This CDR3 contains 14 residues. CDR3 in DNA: TGTGCCAGCAGGGTGAGAGTTTTCTACAATGAGCAGTTCTTC. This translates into CASRVRVFYNEQFF.

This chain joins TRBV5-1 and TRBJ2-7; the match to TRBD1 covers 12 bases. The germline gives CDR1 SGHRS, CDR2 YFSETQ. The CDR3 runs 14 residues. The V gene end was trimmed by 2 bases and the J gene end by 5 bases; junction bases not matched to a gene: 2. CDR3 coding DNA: TGCGCCAGCAGCTTTGGGACAGGGGGCGACGAGCAGTACTTC. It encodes CASSFGTGGDEQYF. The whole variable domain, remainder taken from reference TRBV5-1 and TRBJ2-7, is KAGVTQTPRYLIKTRGQQVTLSCSPISGHRSVSWYQQTPGQGLQFLFEYFSETQRNKGNFPGRFSGRQFSNSRSEMNVSTLELGDSALYLCASSFGTGGDEQYFGPGTRLTVT.

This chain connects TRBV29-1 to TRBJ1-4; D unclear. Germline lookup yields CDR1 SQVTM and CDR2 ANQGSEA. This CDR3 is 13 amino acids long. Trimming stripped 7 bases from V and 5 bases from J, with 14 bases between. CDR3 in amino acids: CSGVRAGNEKLFF. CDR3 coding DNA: TGCAGCGGGGTAAGGGCGGGAAATGAAAAACTGTTTTTT.

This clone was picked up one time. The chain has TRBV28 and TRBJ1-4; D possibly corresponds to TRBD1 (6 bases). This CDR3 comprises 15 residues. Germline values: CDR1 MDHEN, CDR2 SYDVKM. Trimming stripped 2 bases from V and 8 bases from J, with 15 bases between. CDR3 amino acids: CASSLTGQGPEKLFF. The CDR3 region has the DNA TGTGCCAGCAGTTTAACGGGGCAGGGGCCCGAAAAACTGTTTTTT.

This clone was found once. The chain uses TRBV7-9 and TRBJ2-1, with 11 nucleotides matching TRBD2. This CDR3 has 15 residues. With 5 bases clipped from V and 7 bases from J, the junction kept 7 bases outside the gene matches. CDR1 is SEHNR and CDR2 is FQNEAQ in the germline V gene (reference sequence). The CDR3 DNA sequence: TGTGCCAGCAGCATCATAGCGGGAGGGCCTAATGAGCAGTTCTTC. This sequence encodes CASSIIAGGPNEQFF.

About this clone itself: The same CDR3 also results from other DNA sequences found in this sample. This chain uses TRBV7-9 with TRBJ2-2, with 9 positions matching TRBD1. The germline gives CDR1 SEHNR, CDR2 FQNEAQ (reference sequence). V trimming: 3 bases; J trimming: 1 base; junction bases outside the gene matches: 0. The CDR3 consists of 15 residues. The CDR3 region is CASSLGQGNTGELFF. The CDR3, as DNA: TGTGCCAGCAGCTTGGGACAGGGGAACACCGGGGAGCTGTTTTTT.

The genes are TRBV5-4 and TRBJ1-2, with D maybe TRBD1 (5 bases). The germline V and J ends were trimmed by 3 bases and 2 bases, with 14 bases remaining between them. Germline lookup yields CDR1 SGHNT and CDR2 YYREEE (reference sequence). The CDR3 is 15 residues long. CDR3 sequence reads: CASSSPQGANYGYTF. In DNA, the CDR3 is TGTGCCAGCAGCTCCCCACAAGGGGCGAACTATGGCTACACCTTC.